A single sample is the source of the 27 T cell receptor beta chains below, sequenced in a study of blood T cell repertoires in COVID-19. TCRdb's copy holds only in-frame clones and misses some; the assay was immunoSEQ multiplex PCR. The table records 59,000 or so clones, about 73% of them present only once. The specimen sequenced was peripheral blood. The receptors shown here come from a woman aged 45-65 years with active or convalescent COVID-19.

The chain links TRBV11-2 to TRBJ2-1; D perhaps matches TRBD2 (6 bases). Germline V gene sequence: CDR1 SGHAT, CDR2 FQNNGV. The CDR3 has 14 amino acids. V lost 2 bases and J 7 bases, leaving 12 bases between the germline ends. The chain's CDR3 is CASSLSSGGNEQFF. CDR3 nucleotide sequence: TGTGCCAGCAGCTTAAGCTCAGGAGGGAATGAGCAGTTCTTC.

CDR3 DNA sequence: TGTGCCAGCAGGCGTAGCGGGAGTGATGAGCAGTACTTC. The encoded protein is CASRRSGSDEQYF. The chain joins TRBV12-3 or TRBV12-4 to TRBJ2-7; 9 positions match TRBD2. V lost 6 bases to trimming and J lost 7 bases; unmatched junction nucleotides: 7. The CDR3 length is 13 residues.

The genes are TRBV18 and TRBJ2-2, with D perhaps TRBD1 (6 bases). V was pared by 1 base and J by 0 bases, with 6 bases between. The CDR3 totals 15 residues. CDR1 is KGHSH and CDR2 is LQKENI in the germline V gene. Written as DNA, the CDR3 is TGTGCCAGCTCACCACAGGGGGCGAACACCGGGGAGCTGTTTTTT. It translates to CASSPQGANTGELFF.

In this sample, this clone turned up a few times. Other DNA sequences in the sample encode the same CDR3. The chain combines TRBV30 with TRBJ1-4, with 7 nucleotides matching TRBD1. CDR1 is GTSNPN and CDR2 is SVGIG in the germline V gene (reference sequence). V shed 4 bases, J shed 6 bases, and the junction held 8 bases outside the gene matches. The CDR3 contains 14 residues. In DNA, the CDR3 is TGTGCCTGGACCCGGACAGGCGGGGATGAAAAACTGTTTTTT. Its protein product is CAWTRTGGDEKLFF.

CDR3 protein: CATSGEPGTYEQYF. The DNA of the CDR3 is TGTGCCACCAGCGGTGAACCGGGAACCTACGAGCAGTACTTC. This chain links TRBV15 with TRBJ2-7; D may be TRBD2 (5 bases). The CDR3 runs to 14 residues. Trimming removed 5 bases at V and 2 bases at J, with 13 bases between. CDR1 and CDR2 (germline): LNHNV, YYDKDF (reference sequence).

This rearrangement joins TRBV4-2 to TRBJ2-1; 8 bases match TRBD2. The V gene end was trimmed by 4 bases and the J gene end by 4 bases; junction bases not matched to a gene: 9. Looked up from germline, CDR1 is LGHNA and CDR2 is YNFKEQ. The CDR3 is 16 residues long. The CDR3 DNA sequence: TGTGCCAGCAGCCGGAATAGCGGGACTAGTTACAATGAGCAGTTCTTC. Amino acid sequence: CASSRNSGTSYNEQFF.

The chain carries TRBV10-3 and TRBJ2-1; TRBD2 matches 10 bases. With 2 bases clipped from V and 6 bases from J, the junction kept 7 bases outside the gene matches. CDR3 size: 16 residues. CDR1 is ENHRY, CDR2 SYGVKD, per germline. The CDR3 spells CAISEPWTSGVNEQFF. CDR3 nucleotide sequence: TGTGCCATCAGTGAGCCGTGGACTAGCGGCGTCAATGAGCAGTTCTTC.

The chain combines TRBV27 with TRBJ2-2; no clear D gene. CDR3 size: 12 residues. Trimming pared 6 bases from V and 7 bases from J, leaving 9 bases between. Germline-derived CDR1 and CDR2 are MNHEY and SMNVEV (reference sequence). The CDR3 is CASSPNGGELFF. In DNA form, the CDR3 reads TGTGCCAGCAGCCCGAACGGCGGGGAGCTGTTTTTT.

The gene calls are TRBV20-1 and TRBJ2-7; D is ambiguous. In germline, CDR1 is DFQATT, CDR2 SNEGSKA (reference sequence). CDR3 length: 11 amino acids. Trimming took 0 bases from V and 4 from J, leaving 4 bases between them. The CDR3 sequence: CSARELYEQYF. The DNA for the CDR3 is TGCAGTGCTAGAGAACTGTACGAGCAGTACTTC.

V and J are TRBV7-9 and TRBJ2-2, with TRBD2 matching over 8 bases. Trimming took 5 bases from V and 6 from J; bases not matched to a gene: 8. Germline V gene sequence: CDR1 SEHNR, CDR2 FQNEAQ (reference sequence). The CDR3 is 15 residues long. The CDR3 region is CASSQNSGVAGELFF. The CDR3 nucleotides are TGTGCCAGCAGCCAAAATAGCGGGGTGGCCGGGGAGCTGTTTTTT. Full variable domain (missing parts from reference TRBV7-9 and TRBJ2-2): DTGVSQNPRHKITKRGQNVTFRCDPISEHNRLYWYRQTLGQGPEFLTYFQNEAQLEKSRLLSDRFSAERPKGSFSTLEIQRTEQGDSAMYLCASSQNSGVAGELFFGEGSRLTVL.

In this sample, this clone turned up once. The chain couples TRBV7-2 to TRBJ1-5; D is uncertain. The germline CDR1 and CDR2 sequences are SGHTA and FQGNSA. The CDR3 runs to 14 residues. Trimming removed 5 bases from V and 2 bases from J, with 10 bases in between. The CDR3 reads CASSARGGNQPQHF. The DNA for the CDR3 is TGTGCCAGCAGCGCCCGCGGCGGCAATCAGCCCCAGCATTTT.

DNA for the CDR3: TGCGCCAGCAGCCAAGCCAGGGGTGCGAACTATGGCTACACCTTC. Translating gives CASSQARGANYGYTF. The gene calls are TRBV4-1 and TRBJ1-2, with a weak D call TRBD1 (6 bases). Germline V gene data show CDR1 as MGHRA and CDR2 as YSYEKL. The CDR3 spans 15 residues. V lost 1 base and J lost 2, with 11 bases in between.

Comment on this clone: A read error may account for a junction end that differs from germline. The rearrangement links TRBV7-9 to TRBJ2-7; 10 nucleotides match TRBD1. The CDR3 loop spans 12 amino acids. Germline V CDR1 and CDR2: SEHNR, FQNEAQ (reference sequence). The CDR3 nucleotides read TGTGCCAGCAGCATATCCCGGGACAGGGGTAACTTC. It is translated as CASSISRDRGNF.

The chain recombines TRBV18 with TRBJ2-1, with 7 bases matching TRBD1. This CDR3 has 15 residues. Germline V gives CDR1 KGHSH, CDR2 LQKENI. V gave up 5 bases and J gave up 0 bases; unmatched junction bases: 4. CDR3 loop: CASSADRSSYNEQFF. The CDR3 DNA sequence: TGTGCCAGCTCAGCGGACAGGAGCTCCTACAATGAGCAGTTCTTC. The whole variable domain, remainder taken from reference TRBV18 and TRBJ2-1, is NAGVMQNPRHLVRRRGQEARLRCSPMKGHSHVYWYRQLPEEGLKFMVYLQKENIIDESGMPKERFSAEFPKEGPSILRIQQVVRGDSAAYFCASSADRSSYNEQFFGPGTRLTVL.

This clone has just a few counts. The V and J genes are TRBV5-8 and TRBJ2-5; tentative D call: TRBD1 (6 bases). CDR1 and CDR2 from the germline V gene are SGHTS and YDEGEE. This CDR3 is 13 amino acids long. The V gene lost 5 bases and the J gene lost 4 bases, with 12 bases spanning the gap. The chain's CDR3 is CASSRDTLETQYF. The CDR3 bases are TGTGCCAGCAGTCGGGACACGTTAGAGACCCAGTACTTC. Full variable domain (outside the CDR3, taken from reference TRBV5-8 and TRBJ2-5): EAGVTQSPTHLIKTRGQQATLRCSPISGHTSVYWYQQALGLGLQFLLWYDEGEERNRGNFPPRFSGRQFPNYSSELNVNALELEDSALYLCASSRDTLETQYFGPGTRLLVL.

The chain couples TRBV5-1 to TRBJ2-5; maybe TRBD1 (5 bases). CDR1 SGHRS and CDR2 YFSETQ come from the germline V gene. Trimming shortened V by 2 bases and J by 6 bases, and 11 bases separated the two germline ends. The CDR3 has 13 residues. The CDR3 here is CASSFSDSKTQYF. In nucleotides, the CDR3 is TGCGCCAGCAGCTTTAGTGACAGCAAGACCCAGTACTTC.

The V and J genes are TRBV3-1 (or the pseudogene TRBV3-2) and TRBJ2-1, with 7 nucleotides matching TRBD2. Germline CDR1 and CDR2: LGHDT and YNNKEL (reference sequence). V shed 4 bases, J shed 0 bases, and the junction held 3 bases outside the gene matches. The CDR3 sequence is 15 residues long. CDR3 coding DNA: TGTGCCAGCAGCCCGCGGGGGAGCTCCTACAATGAGCAGTTCTTC. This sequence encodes CASSPRGSSYNEQFF.

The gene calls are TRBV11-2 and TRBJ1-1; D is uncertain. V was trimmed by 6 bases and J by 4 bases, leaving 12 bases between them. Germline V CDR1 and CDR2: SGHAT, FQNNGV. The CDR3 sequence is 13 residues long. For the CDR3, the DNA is TGTGCCAGCAGATCCCTGTTGAGCACTGAAGCTTTCTTT. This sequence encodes CASRSLLSTEAFF. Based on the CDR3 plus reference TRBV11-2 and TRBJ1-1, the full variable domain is EAGVAQSPRYKIIEKRQSVAFWCNPISGHATLYWYQQILGQGPKLLIQFQNNGVVDDSQLPKDRFSAERLKGVDSTLKIQPAKLEDSAVYLCASRSLLSTEAFFGQGTRLTVV.

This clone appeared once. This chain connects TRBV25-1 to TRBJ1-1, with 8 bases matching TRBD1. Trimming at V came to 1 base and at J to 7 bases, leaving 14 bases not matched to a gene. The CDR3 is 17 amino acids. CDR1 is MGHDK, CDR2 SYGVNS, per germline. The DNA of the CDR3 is TGTGCCAGCAGTGAATTCGGGACAGGCGTCGGTAGAGGTGAAGCTTTCTTT. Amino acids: CASSEFGTGVGRGEAFF.

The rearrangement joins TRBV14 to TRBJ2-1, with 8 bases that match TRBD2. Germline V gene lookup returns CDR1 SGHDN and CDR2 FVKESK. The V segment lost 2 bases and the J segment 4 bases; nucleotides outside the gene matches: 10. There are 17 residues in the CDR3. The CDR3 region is CASSQRIASGSYNEQFF. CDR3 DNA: TGTGCCAGCAGCCAACGCATAGCTAGCGGGTCTTACAATGAGCAGTTCTTC.

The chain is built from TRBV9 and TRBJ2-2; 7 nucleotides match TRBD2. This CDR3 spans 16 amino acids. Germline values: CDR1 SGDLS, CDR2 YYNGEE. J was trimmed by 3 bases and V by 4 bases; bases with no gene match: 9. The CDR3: CASSSPGGVDTGELFF. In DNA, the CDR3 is TGTGCCAGCAGCTCTCCTGGGGGGGTGGACACCGGGGAGCTGTTTTTT.

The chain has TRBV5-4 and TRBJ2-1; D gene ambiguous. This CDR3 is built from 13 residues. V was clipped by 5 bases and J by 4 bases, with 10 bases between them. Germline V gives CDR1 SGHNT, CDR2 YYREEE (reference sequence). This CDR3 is CASSETQYNEQFF. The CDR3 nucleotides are TGTGCCAGCAGTGAGACTCAATACAATGAGCAGTTCTTC.

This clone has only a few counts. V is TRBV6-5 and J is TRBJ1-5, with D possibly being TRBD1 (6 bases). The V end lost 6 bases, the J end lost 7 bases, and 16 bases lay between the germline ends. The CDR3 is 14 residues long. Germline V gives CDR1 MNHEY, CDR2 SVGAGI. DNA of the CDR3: TGTGCCAGCAGCTCCGCACAGGGCTGGCAGCCCCAGCATTTT. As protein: CASSSAQGWQPQHF.

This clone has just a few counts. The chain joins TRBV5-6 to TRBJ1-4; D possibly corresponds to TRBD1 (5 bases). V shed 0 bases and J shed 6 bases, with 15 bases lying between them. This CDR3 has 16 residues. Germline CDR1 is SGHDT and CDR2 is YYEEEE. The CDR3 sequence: CASSLAGGGKDEKLFF. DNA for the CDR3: TGTGCCAGCAGCTTGGCCGGGGGTGGGAAGGATGAAAAACTGTTTTTT. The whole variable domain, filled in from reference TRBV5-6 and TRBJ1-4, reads DAGVTQSPTHLIKTRGQQVTLRCSPKSGHDTVSWYQQALGQGPQFIFQYYEEEERQRGNFPDRFSGHQFPNYSSELNVNALLLGDSALYLCASSLAGGGKDEKLFFGSGTQLSVL.

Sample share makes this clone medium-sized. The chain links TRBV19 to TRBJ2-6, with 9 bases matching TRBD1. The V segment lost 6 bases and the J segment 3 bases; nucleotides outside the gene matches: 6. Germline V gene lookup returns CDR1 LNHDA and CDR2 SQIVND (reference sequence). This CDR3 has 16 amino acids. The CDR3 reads CASSPGQGNGANVLTF. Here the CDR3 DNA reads TGTGCCAGTAGCCCGGGACAGGGTAATGGGGCCAACGTCCTGACTTTC.

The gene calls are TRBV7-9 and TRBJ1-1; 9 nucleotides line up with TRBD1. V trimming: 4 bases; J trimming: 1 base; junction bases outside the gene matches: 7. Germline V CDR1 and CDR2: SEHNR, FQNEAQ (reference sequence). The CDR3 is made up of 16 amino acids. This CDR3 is CASSSITGGRNTEAFF. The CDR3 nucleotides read TGTGCCAGCAGCTCGATTACAGGGGGCAGGAACACTGAAGCTTTCTTT.

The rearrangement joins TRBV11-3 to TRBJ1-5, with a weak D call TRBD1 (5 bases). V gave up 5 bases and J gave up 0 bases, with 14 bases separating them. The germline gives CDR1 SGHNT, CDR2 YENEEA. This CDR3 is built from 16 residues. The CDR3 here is CASSPPGYSSNQPQHF. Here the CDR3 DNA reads TGTGCCAGCAGCCCACCAGGGTACTCTAGCAATCAGCCCCAGCATTTT.